These T cell receptor beta chains were read from a single sample in a study of spatial heterogeneity in lung cancer. TCRdb re-derived calls from the 5' RACE reads in MiXCR, one entry per CDR3 protein. The sample consists of some 11,000 distinct CDR3 sequences, approximately 6.3% of them appearing once. The sample in question was PBMCs, obtained at surgery. These receptors were obtained from a male donor with early-stage non-small cell lung cancer. Both conserved end residues are part of each CDR3. D genes are given only for firm matches. Expanded clones get a size class; other rows say once, few or many, or leave the size out.

TRBJ2-7 NA NA 15 TRBV11-2 TGTGCCAGCAGCCGTGGACGGGGGAATCGCCACGAGCAGTACTTC CASSRGRGNRHEQYF
TRBJ1-5 NA TRBD1 16 TRBV28 TGTGCCAGCAGTCACCACAGGGGGGGATTGGGTCAGCCCCAGCATTTT CASSHHRGGLGQPQHF
TRBJ2-5 medium-sized NA 15 TRBV6-2/TRBV6-3 TGTGCCAGCAGTTACTTCCAGCCGGGCCAAGAGACCCAGTACTTC CASSYFQPGQETQYF
TRBJ2-5 medium-sized NA 15 TRBV28 TGTGCCAGCAGCGAGACACAGGGACATCAAGAGACCCAGTACTTC CASSETQGHQETQYF
TRBJ2-7 many NA 12 TRBV3-1 TGTGCCAGCAGCCGCGGGCCCCTCGAGCAGTACTTC CASSRGPLEQYF
TRBJ1-6 NA TRBD1 15 TRBV27 TGTGCCAGCAGTGAACCGGGACAGGGCTATTCACCCCTCCACTTT CASSEPGQGYSPLHF
TRBJ2-3 many NA 14 TRBV6-5 TGTGCCAGCAGTTACTCGGTTCCCACAGATACGCAGTATTTT CASSYSVPTDTQYF
TRBJ2-1 medium-sized NA 11 TRBV29-1 TGCAGCGTTGAATTGTACAATGAGCAGTTCTTC CSVELYNEQFF
TRBJ2-3 medium-sized NA 15 TRBV5-6 TGTGCCAGCAGCGGCGGGGTACTTAGCACAGATACGCAGTATTTT CASSGGVLSTDTQYF
TRBJ2-7 few TRBD1 16 TRBV7-2 TGTGCCAGCAGCTTAGGAGCGACAGGGAGATACTACGAGCAGTACTTC CASSLGATGRYYEQYF
TRBJ2-7 many TRBD1 16 TRBV28 TGTGCCAGCAGTCCCGGACAGGGGCCAAGGTCCTACGAGCAGTACTTC CASSPGQGPRSYEQYF
TRBJ1-1 many TRBD1 15 TRBV28 TGTGCCAGCAGGCCCGGACAGGGGAGGTGGACTGAAGCTTTCTTT CASRPGQGRWTEAFF
TRBJ2-2 many NA 13 TRBV2 TGTGCCAGCAGTGTAATTTCGGGCGGGGAGCTGTTTTTT CASSVISGGELFF
TRBJ2-1 many TRBD2 15 TRBV7-9 TGTGCCAGCAGCCTTTCTAGCGGGAGTAACCATGAGCAGTTCTTC CASSLSSGSNHEQFF
TRBJ2-5 many TRBD1 14 TRBV7-2 TGTGCCAGCAGCGCCACAGGGGGCGATGAGACCCAGTACTTC CASSATGGDETQYF
TRBJ1-2 many TRBD1 14 TRBV6-2/TRBV6-3 TGTGCCAGCAGAAAACCGACAGGGGGCTATGGCTACACCTTC CASRKPTGGYGYTF
TRBJ1-4 once TRBD1 15 TRBV18 TGTGCCAGCTCACCCAGGACAGGACTTAATGAAAAACTGTTTTTT CASSPRTGLNEKLFF
TRBJ2-7 few NA 15 TRBV12-5 TGTGCTAGTGGTTTGGTACAAGGACCAAGCTACGAGCAGTACTTC CASGLVQGPSYEQYF
TRBJ1-2 many NA 15 TRBV27 TGTGCCAGCAGTCTCTCGGGACTCAACATTTATGGCTACACCTTC CASSLSGLNIYGYTF
TRBJ2-1 many TRBD2 14 TRBV11-1 TGTGCCAGCAGCTTAAATGGCGGGGGGGATGAGCAGTTCTTC CASSLNGGGDEQFF
TRBJ2-2 many TRBD1 15 TRBV5-1 TGCGCCAGCAGCGACAGGGGAGACGACACCGGGGAGCTGTTTTTT CASSDRGDDTGELFF
TRBJ1-4 many NA 17 TRBV7-8 TGTGCCAGCAGCTTAGATCCTTCCCCAGGGGTTAATGAAAAACTGTTTTTT CASSLDPSPGVNEKLFF
TRBJ1-6 few NA 15 TRBV7-9 TGTGCCAGCAGCGTAAGCCCACAGGGCAATTCACCCCTCCACTTT CASSVSPQGNSPLHF
TRBJ2-1 many NA 11 TRBV10-2 TGCGCCAGCAAGCTCGGGGGTGAGCAGTTCTTC CASKLGGEQFF
TRBJ1-2 large TRBD1 15 TRBV19 TGTGCCAGTAGTATAATTTGGAGGACAGGCTATGGCTACACCTTC CASSIIWRTGYGYTF
TRBJ1-6 many NA 16 TRBV28 TGTGCCAGCAAGGATCCGGTTGGGTCCTATAATTCACCCCTCCACTTT CASKDPVGSYNSPLHF
TRBJ2-1 NA NA 15 TRBV5-8 TGTGCCAGCAGCTTGATCCTAGCGTCCAACAATGAGCAGTTCTTC CASSLILASNNEQFF
TRBJ2-1 many TRBD1 12 TRBV7-2 TGTGCCAGCAGCGGACAGGGGGGTGAGCAGTTCTTC CASSGQGGEQFF
TRBJ2-3 NA NA 15 TRBV28 TGTGCCAGCAGTTCACGAGGCGGGATCACAGATACGCAGTATTTT CASSSRGGITDTQYF
TRBJ1-4 many NA 15 TRBV6-5 TGTGCCAGCAGTTACTCGGCAGGGGCAAAGGAAAAACTGTTTTTT CASSYSAGAKEKLFF
TRBJ2-5 many TRBD2 17 TRBV2 TGTGCCAGCAACACCGGGCCCCCGCGGGGGTACCAAGAGACCCAGTACTTC CASNTGPPRGYQETQYF
TRBJ2-3 NA NA 15 TRBV7-2 TGTGCCAGCAGCTTCGCCCTGGGCAATGCAGATACGCAGTATTTT CASSFALGNADTQYF
TRBJ2-1 few TRBD2 16 TRBV20-1 TGCAGTGCTAGTTCCCCCGGGGCGGGGGGGCGAGTGGAGCAGTTCTTC CSASSPGAGGRVEQFF
TRBJ1-3 medium-sized NA 15 TRBV7-9 TGTGCCAGCAGCTCCAGATCGTCCTCTGGAAACACCATATATTTT CASSSRSSSGNTIYF
TRBJ1-6 NA TRBD1 15 TRBV12-3/TRBV12-4 TGTGCCAGCAATTTGAGACAGGGTTTTAATTCACCCCTCCACTTT CASNLRQGFNSPLHF
TRBJ2-2 NA TRBD1 14 TRBV6-2/TRBV6-3 TGTGCCAGCAGTTTGCTTGGACAGGCCGGGGAGCTGTTTTTT CASSLLGQAGELFF
TRBJ1-1 many NA 13 TRBV12-3/TRBV12-4 TGTGCCAGCAGTTTGGCAGGAGGCACTGAAGCTTTCTTT CASSLAGGTEAFF
TRBJ2-3 many NA 14 TRBV20-1 TGCAGTGCTAGAGATCTGGGCGGCACAGATACGCAGTATTTT CSARDLGGTDTQYF
TRBJ2-1 many TRBD2 16 TRBV9 TGTGCCAGCAGCGTTGGACTAGCGGTCTCCTACAATGAGCAGTTCTTC CASSVGLAVSYNEQFF
TRBJ2-1 medium-sized NA 13 TRBV6-4 TGTGCCAGCAGTGACAACTCCTACAATGAGCAGTTCTTC CASSDNSYNEQFF
TRBJ2-7 medium-sized NA 13 TRBV29-1 TGCAGCGTTGAAGCGGGAGATACCTACGAGCAGTACTTC CSVEAGDTYEQYF
TRBJ1-5 NA TRBD1 16 TRBV7-6 TGTGCCAGCAGCTTAGAACAGGGGGAAGTCAATCAGCCCCAGCATTTT CASSLEQGEVNQPQHF
TRBJ2-5 NA NA 15 TRBV12-3/TRBV12-4 TGTGCCAGCAGTTTAGCGCTAACGGGGCAAGAGACCCAGTACTTC CASSLALTGQETQYF
TRBJ2-6 few TRBD1 18 TRBV18 TGTGCCAGCTCACCTTATTCGGGACAGAACTCTGGGGCCAACGTCCTGACTTTC CASSPYSGQNSGANVLTF
TRBJ2-1 many TRBD2 16 TRBV20-1 TGCAGTGCTAGGCCGGGACTAGCGGGGGGGCCCAATGAGCAGTTCTTC CSARPGLAGGPNEQFF